This T cell receptor (beta chain) is from a study of blood T cell repertoires in COVID-19. Study context: T cells, B-cell-depleted T cells, or PBMCs provided the cDNA or gDNA that served as material.

Germline V gives CDR1 WNHNN, CDR2 SYGVQD (reference sequence). Trimming removed 7 bases from V and 3 bases from J, with 30 bases in between. CDR3 length: 20 amino acids. This clone was observed a handful of times. Sequenced by immunoSEQ multiplex PCR; TCRdb stores in-frame clones only, minus some. The sample holds approximately 300,000 clones; more than 90% are singletons and the top ten take 3.9%. This TCR came from a woman in her 30s who had been exposed to COVID-19. The chain employs TRBV10-1 and TRBJ2-2; TRBD2 is a possible D gene (6 bases). Specimen: PBMCs or T cells enriched from blood (not recorded which). This CDR3 reads CASTSPGRTRLKRDTGELFF. CDR3 nucleotides: TGCGCCAGCACCTCCCCGGGAAGGACAAGACTTAAGCGGGACACCGGGGAGCTGTTTTTT.